Sequencing of this T cell receptor (beta chain) was carried out in a study of T cells after yellow fever vaccination. TCRdb reanalysed the 5' RACE reads using MiXCR and keeps one entry per CDR3 protein. Of about 25,000 distinct CDR3 sequences listed, 5.5% were seen once; the top ten hold over 9.5%. CDR1 and CDR2 (germline): MNHEY, SVGEGT. The CDR3 totals 14 residues. After removal of 5 bases from V and 7 bases from J, the junction contained 3 bases not matched to a gene. The chain employs TRBV6-2 or TRBV6-3 and TRBJ2-1; 12 positions match TRBD2. The sample was PBMCs, either bulk or a sorted T-cell subset (CD4+, CD8+, memory, or dextramer-sorted; not recorded which), taken 15 days after the yellow fever booster vaccination. The receptor was derived from a man younger than 40 who received the YFV17D yellow fever vaccine. CDR3 loop: CASSRLAGVNEQFF. CDR3 DNA: TGTGCCAGCAGTCGACTAGCGGGAGTTAATGAGCAGTTCTTC.